The 28 T cell receptor beta chains below were found in one sample sequenced in a study of T cells expressing NK-cell markers. TCRdb reworked the 5' RACE reads into one entry per CDR3 protein, no DNA. The sample's table shows fewer than 400,000 distinct CDR3 sequences. Sequencing was done on a sample of blood T cells: a sorted CD56 or NKG2C T cell subset, CD4+ or CD8+ T cells, or bulk PBMC T cells (not recorded which). Receptors were obtained from a woman in her forties or fifties in good health.

The J gene is TRBJ2-3, the V gene TRBV10-3; TCRdb's D gene call, TRBD1, goes unchecked for lack of DNA. The CDR3 runs 13 residues. The germline V gene encodes CDR1 ENHRY and CDR2 SYGVKD. The CDR3 here is CAISNEGADTQYF.

V and J are TRBV3-1 and TRBJ2-1; TCRdb reports TRBD2, a call that lacks DNA to check it against. This CDR3 contains 17 residues. Germline lookup yields CDR1 LGHDT and CDR2 YNNKEL (reference sequence). The CDR3 here is CASSQVHGRAPYNEQFF.

V usage is TRBV29-1 and J usage is TRBJ2-1; checking the TCRdb D call of TRBD2 is not possible without DNA. Germline V gene sequence: CDR1 SQVTM, CDR2 ANQGSEA. This CDR3 has 14 amino acids. This chain's CDR3 is CSVPPSGKVDEQFF.

The V call is TRBV5-1, the J call TRBJ2-2. Germline V CDR1 and CDR2: SGHRS, YFSETQ. The CDR3 has 13 amino acids. The CDR3 region is CASSLAVTGELFF.

The V call is TRBV28, the J call TRBJ2-7; the D call from TCRdb, TRBD1, cannot be confirmed without DNA. The CDR3 length is 14 residues. Germline V gives CDR1 MDHEN, CDR2 SYDVKM. CDR3 protein: CASKGGRGGYEQYF.

V and J are TRBV20-1 and TRBJ2-1; without DNA, the TCRdb call of TRBD2 cannot be checked. The CDR3 is 15 residues long. Germline assignment: CDR1 DFQATT and CDR2 SNEGSKA (reference sequence). CDR3: CSATAEAETYNEQFF.

The chain recombines TRBV20-1 with TRBJ2-1; with no DNA, the TCRdb D assignment of TRBD1 cannot be verified. The germline gives CDR1 DFQATT, CDR2 SNEGSKA (reference sequence). The CDR3 covers 15 residues. The CDR3 region is CSAPGLGGGLGEQFF.

V and J are TRBV6-5 and TRBJ2-1; the TCRdb call, TRBD1, lacks DNA for checking. The length of the CDR3 is 14 residues. Germline-derived CDR1 and CDR2 are MNHEY and SVGAGI. CDR3 protein: CASSSPPASNEQFF.

The V and J genes are TRBV20-1 and TRBJ2-1; TCRdb reports TRBD1, a call that lacks DNA to check it against. Germline lookup yields CDR1 DFQATT and CDR2 SNEGSKA (reference sequence). The CDR3 is 14 amino acids. The CDR3 region is CSATPGTGRDEQFF.

CDR3 region: CASSSPVRGGKSTDTQYF. The chain recombines TRBV11-3 with TRBJ2-3; as DNA is missing, the TRBD1 call by TCRdb cannot be tested. The CDR3 contains 18 residues. Germline CDR1 and CDR2: SGHNT and YENEEA.

V usage is TRBV5-1 and J usage is TRBJ2-1; the TRBD2 assignment by TCRdb is unverifiable without DNA. CDR1 SGHRS and CDR2 YFSETQ come from the germline V gene. This CDR3 spans 20 amino acids. CDR3 amino acids: CASSRTSGPQIRSSYNEQFF.

The rearrangement links TRBV2 to TRBJ2-3; TCRdb names TRBD2, which stays unverified in the absence of DNA. Germline values: CDR1 SNHLY, CDR2 FYNNEI. The CDR3 is 15 residues long. The CDR3 reads CASRGTSGIGDTQYF.

The rearrangement joins TRBV25-1 to TRBJ2-1. Per the germline V gene, CDR1 is MGHDK and CDR2 is SYGVNS. The CDR3 consists of 13 residues. CDR3 protein: CASRKTAYNEQFF.

The gene calls are TRBV5-1 and TRBJ2-5. Germline CDR1 SGHRS, CDR2 YFSETQ. This CDR3 has 13 amino acids. The CDR3 region is CASSLELQATQYF.

The V call is TRBV5-5, the J call TRBJ2-1; TCRdb's D call, TRBD2, is unchecked because there is no DNA. Per the germline V gene, CDR1 is SGHKS and CDR2 is YYEKEE (reference sequence). This CDR3 region has 19 residues. CDR3: CASSLGGLAGPKGHNEQFF.

V gene TRBV7-8 combines with J gene TRBJ2-3; the D gene TCRdb calls, TRBD2, cannot be checked with no DNA. CDR1 and CDR2 from the germline V gene are SGHVS and FQNEAQ. The CDR3 totals 16 residues. CDR3 region: CASSLKRVGSRDTQYF.

The J gene is TRBJ1-2, the V gene TRBV29-1; TCRdb's assignment of TRBD1 cannot be checked, as there is no DNA. Germline V lookup: CDR1 SQVTM, CDR2 ANQGSEA. There are 12 residues in the CDR3. CDR3 protein: CSIRDGIYGYTF.

The chain employs TRBV12-3 or TRBV12-4 and TRBJ2-1. The CDR3 consists of 15 residues. The CDR3 spells CASSREASSYNEQFF.

The V call is TRBV5-1, the J call TRBJ1-1; TCRdb gives TRBD1 as the D gene, but with no DNA this cannot be confirmed. There are 15 residues in the CDR3. Germline CDR1 reads SGHRS; CDR2 reads YFSETQ. The CDR3 is CATKPRQGINTEAFF.

This chain uses TRBV27 with TRBJ2-7; the D gene TCRdb calls, TRBD1, cannot be checked with no DNA. CDR1 and CDR2 from the germline V gene are MNHEY and SMNVEV (reference sequence). CDR3 length: 14 amino acids. CDR3 protein: CASSLRQGHNEQYF.

The V gene is TRBV5-1, the J gene TRBJ2-2; TCRdb outputs TRBD1, but without DNA this stays unchecked. The CDR3 runs 16 residues. Looked up from germline, CDR1 is SGHRS and CDR2 is YFSETQ. The CDR3 spells CASSLMTGTNTGELFF. Based on the CDR3 plus reference TRBV5-1 and TRBJ2-2, the full variable domain is KAGVTQTPRYLIKTRGQQVTLSCSPISGHRSVSWYQQTPGQGLQFLFEYFSETQRNKGNFPGRFSGRQFSNSRSEMNVSTLELGDSALYLCASSLMTGTNTGELFFGEGSRLTVL.

The J gene is TRBJ2-7, the V gene TRBV5-6; TCRdb selects TRBD2, and the lack of DNA leaves this call unchecked. Germline loops: CDR1 SGHDT, CDR2 YYEEEE. CDR3 length: 14 residues. The CDR3 reads CASSLGSGSYEQYF.

J is TRBJ1-3 and V is TRBV5-1. The CDR3 is made up of 15 amino acids. Germline CDR1 is SGHRS and CDR2 is YFSETQ. This CDR3 is CASSADWSSGNTIYF.

The chain is built from TRBV7-9 and TRBJ2-1; the D call of TRBD2 rests on TCRdb alone, since no DNA is present to check it. The germline V gene has CDR1 SEHNR and CDR2 FQNEAQ (reference sequence). The CDR3 totals 15 residues. The CDR3 loop is CASSSNSVRADEQFF.

The chain combines TRBV12-3 or TRBV12-4 with TRBJ2-1; with no DNA, the TCRdb D assignment of TRBD2 cannot be verified. The CDR3 is 15 residues long. CDR3: CASSFGGRPINEQFF.

This chain uses TRBV28 with TRBJ2-5; TCRdb gives TRBD2 as the D gene, but with no DNA this cannot be confirmed. Germline V gene sequence: CDR1 MDHEN, CDR2 SYDVKM. The CDR3 length is 15 residues. This CDR3 is CASSLFDRTSETQYF.

The V and J genes are TRBV3-1 and TRBJ2-7; TCRdb's assignment of TRBD2 cannot be checked, as there is no DNA. From germline, CDR1 is LGHDT and CDR2 YNNKEL (reference sequence). The CDR3 covers 15 residues. The CDR3 spells CASSQGAGGTGEQYF.

The chain joins TRBV7-2 to TRBJ2-5. CDR1 is SGHTA and CDR2 is FQGNSA in the germline V gene. This CDR3 region has 13 residues. This CDR3 reads CASSFSVGETQYF.